The 15 T cell receptor beta chains presented below share a single source sample, sequenced in a study of T cells after yellow fever vaccination (dated by TCRdb to between 2019 and 2020). The library was made by 5' RACE. Sequenced on an Illumina HiSeq 2500. TCRdb reprocessed the public reads (quality trimming at Q25 with fastp, clone calling with MiXCR) and kept in-frame beta chains. CDR3 protein duplicates are merged, each entry listing the most common genes and DNA. This sample holds around 67,000 distinct CDR3 sequences; more than 5.5% were observed only once. The ten largest make up around 35% of the sample. The sample's treatment or condition label, in plain terms: live attenuated yellow fever vaccine strain. Specimen: CD8+ T cells sorted from PBMCs, collected 5 to 6 days after the first yellow fever vaccination. Receptors were obtained from a young man who received the YFV17D yellow fever vaccine.

This clonotype has at least ten counts. The chain has TRBV7-9 and TRBJ2-7; D unclear. This CDR3 region has 11 residues. The V gene's germline CDR1 is SEHNR and CDR2 FQNEAQ (reference sequence). V lost 6 bases, J lost 0 bases, and 3 bases lay in between. The CDR3 nucleotides are TGTGCCAGCAGGGTCTCCTACGAGCAGTACTTC. This translates into CASRVSYEQYF. Drawing the rest from reference TRBV7-9 and TRBJ2-7, the complete variable domain is DTGVSQNPRHKITKRGQNVTFRCDPISEHNRLYWYRQTLGQGPEFLTYFQNEAQLEKSRLLSDRFSAERPKGSFSTLEIQRTEQGDSAMYLCASRVSYEQYFGPGTRLTVT.

The chain couples TRBV2 to TRBJ2-1, with 8 bases that match TRBD2. The germline V gene encodes CDR1 SNHLY and CDR2 FYNNEI. Trimming took 9 bases from V and 10 from J; bases not matched to a gene: 8. The CDR3 length is 12 residues. This CDR3 is CASTGGPFEQFF. The CDR3 coding sequence is TGTGCCAGTACGGGGGGGCCTTTCGAGCAGTTCTTC.

This clonotype has a count of ten or more. The gene calls are TRBV6-5 and TRBJ2-1; D possibly uses TRBD1 or TRBD2 (6 bases each). This CDR3 is 15 amino acids long. Deletions cut 3 bases from V and 5 bases from J, with 14 bases between. Germline V lookup: CDR1 MNHEY, CDR2 SVGAGI. The CDR3 is CASSYLRGQDNEQFF. The CDR3 region has the DNA TGTGCCAGCAGTTATCTCCGGGGGCAGGACAATGAGCAGTTCTTC.

This clonotype was seen at least ten times. This rearrangement joins TRBV12-3 or TRBV12-4 to TRBJ2-3, with 10 bases aligning to TRBD1. The CDR3 contains 17 residues. Losses at the gene ends were 7 bases for V and 0 bases for J; bases not matched to a gene: 10. CDR3 residues: CASTSLDRGVSTDTQYF. DNA of the CDR3: TGTGCCAGCACTTCGTTGGACAGGGGGGTTAGCACAGATACGCAGTATTTT.

The rearrangement uses TRBV12-3 or TRBV12-4 and TRBJ2-6; 7 bases map to TRBD1. The junction had 14 bases not matched to a gene; V was cut back by 7 bases and J by 2 bases. The CDR3 is 18 amino acids. CDR3 coding DNA: TGTGCCAGCACCTCGTCGGTGAAGGGGGCCGCTGGGGCCAACGTCCTGACTTTC. Residues: CASTSSVKGAAGANVLTF.

This clonotype was counted between two and nine times. The rearrangement joins TRBV27 to TRBJ2-2; no clear D. Germline CDR1 reads MNHEY; CDR2 reads SMNVEV (reference sequence). Trimming removed 1 base at V and 5 bases at J, with 2 bases between. This CDR3 contains 12 residues. The CDR3 loop is CASSLLTGELFF. The CDR3 DNA is TGTGCCAGCAGTTTATTGACCGGGGAGCTGTTTTTT.

This clonotype was detected ten times or more. CDR3 sequence: CASSVGRQETQYF. The CDR3 DNA is TGTGCCAGCAGCGTTGGACGGCAAGAGACCCAGTACTTC. The gene calls are TRBV7-6 and TRBJ2-5; D is unresolved. Germline V CDR1 and CDR2: SGHVS, FNYEAQ. The CDR3 totals 13 residues. The V gene lost 5 bases and the J gene lost 2 bases, with 9 bases spanning the gap. The full variable domain, its missing parts supplied by reference TRBV7-6 and TRBJ2-5, is GAGVSQSPRYKVTKRGQDVALRCDPISGHVSLYWYRQALGQGPEFLTYFNYEAQQDKSGLPNDRFSAERPEGSISTLTIQRTEQRDSAMYRCASSVGRQETQYFGPGTRLLVL.

A few counts support this clonotype. The chain combines TRBV20-1 with TRBJ2-1; tentative D call: TRBD2 (5 bases). The CDR3 loop spans 11 amino acids. Per the germline V gene, CDR1 is DFQATT and CDR2 is SNEGSKA (reference sequence). V lost 5 bases, J lost 6 bases, and 8 bases lay in between. CDR3 coding DNA: TGCAGTGCTGAGCGGAGCAATGAGCAGTTCTTC. As protein: CSAERSNEQFF.

This clonotype turned up a few times. The V and J genes are TRBV12-3 or TRBV12-4 and TRBJ2-3, with D hard to call. The CDR3 loop spans 12 amino acids. V gave up 2 bases and J gave up 5 bases, with 5 bases separating them. CDR3 DNA: TGTGCCAGCAGTTTATACCGAGATACGCAGTATTTT. Translated, it gives CASSLYRDTQYF.

The rearrangement uses TRBV9 and TRBJ2-1; TRBD2 might be the D (7 bases). V was trimmed by 1 base and J by 6 bases, leaving 14 bases between them. Germline loops: CDR1 SGDLS, CDR2 YYNGEE. This CDR3 contains 15 residues. The CDR3 is CASSVRGTGGNEQFF. CDR3 coding DNA: TGTGCCAGCAGCGTAAGGGGGACGGGGGGCAATGAGCAGTTCTTC. Combining the CDR3 with reference TRBV9 and TRBJ2-1 gives the whole variable domain DSGVTQTPKHLITATGQRVTLRCSPRSGDLSVYWYQQSLDQGLQFLIQYYNGEERAKGNILERFSAQQFPDLHSELNLSSLELGDSALYFCASSVRGTGGNEQFFGPGTRLTVL.

This clonotype was seen many times. The V gene is TRBV11-1, the J gene TRBJ2-1, with no clear D. V was trimmed by 4 bases and J by 5 bases, leaving 9 bases between them. Germline V CDR1 and CDR2: SGHAT, FQDESV (reference sequence). The CDR3 has 13 residues. The CDR3 is CASSSDLNNEQFF. In nucleotides, the CDR3 is TGTGCCAGCAGCTCGGACCTTAACAATGAGCAGTTCTTC.

The chain combines TRBV7-2 with TRBJ2-3, with D uncertain. Trimming removed 5 bases from V and 6 bases from J, with 12 bases in between. This CDR3 has 13 amino acids. CDR1 is SGHTA, CDR2 FQGNSA, per germline. The CDR3 here is CASSRPSADTQYF. The CDR3 DNA reads TGTGCCAGCAGCCGACCCAGCGCCGATACGCAGTATTTT.

The chain employs TRBV2 and TRBJ2-7; a possible D gene is TRBD1 (8 bases). The length of the CDR3 is 15 residues. Germline assignment: CDR1 SNHLY and CDR2 FYNNEI. The V gene lost 3 bases and the J gene lost 1 base, with 13 bases spanning the gap. CDR3 nucleotides: TGTGCCAGCAGTGAGGGGGGGACAGGTTCCTACGAGCAGTACGTC. Its protein product is CASSEGGTGSYEQYV.

This clonotype came up many times. This rearrangement joins TRBV12-3 or TRBV12-4 to TRBJ1-2; TRBD1 matches 7 bases. V was pared by 6 bases and J by 8 bases, with 12 bases of the junction left unmatched. CDR3 length: 14 residues. CDR3: CASRKQGMDLGYTF. CDR3 bases: TGTGCCAGCAGAAAACAGGGGATGGACTTAGGCTACACCTTC.

The chain has TRBV4-1 and TRBJ2-1, with a tentative D call TRBD1 (5 bases). The germline gives CDR1 MGHRA, CDR2 YSYEKL. CDR3 size: 14 residues. Trimming removed 0 bases at V and 8 bases at J, with 11 bases between. The DNA for the CDR3 is TGCGCCAGCAGCCAAGACAGGGAAGGGGATGAGCAGTTCTTC. Translation gives CASSQDREGDEQFF.